This T cell receptor (beta chain) comes out of a study of cytomegalovirus exposure and HLA in healthy donors. About this clone: Antigen unknown.

The PCR was carried out with 60 Vbeta primers and 13 Jbeta primers. Here immunoSEQ multiplex PCR was the method, and the copy in TCRdb shows in-frame clones only, minus some. Of about 150,000 clones listed, 80% to 85% are singletons. Study-level findings and limits: Sequence variants that were highly shared formed a cluster that was likely a sequencing artifact. Specific recognition of CMV antigens was confirmed in vitro for three chains (all CMV-associated). Researchers reported in a later analysis that a missense DCLRE1C variant was tied to TCR beta V- and J-gene trimming.

The V segment lost 3 bases and the J segment 0 bases; nucleotides outside the gene matches: 2. Germline CDR1 ENHRY, CDR2 SYGVKD. The CDR3 length is 14 residues. Source material: PBMCs. J is TRBJ2-7 and V is TRBV10-3; 7 positions agree with TRBD2. This sequence was found in a woman in her forties or fifties in good health and CMV-seropositive. The CDR3 protein is CAISDRDYSYEQYF. DNA of the CDR3: TGTGCCATCAGTGACCGGGACTACTCCTACGAGCAGTACTTC.